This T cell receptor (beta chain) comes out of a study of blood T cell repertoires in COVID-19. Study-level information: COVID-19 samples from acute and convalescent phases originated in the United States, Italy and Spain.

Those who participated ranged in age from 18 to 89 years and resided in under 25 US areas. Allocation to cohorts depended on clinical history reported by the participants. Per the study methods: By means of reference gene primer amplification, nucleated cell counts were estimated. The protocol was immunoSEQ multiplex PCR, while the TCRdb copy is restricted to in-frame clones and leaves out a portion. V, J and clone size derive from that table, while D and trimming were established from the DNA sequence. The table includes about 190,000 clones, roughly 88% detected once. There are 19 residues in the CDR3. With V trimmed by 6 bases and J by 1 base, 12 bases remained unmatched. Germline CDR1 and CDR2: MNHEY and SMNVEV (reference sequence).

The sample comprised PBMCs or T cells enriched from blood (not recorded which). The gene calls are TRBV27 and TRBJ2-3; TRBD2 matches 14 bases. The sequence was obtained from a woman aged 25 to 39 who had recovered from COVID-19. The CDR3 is CASRRKGLAGVSGTDTQYF. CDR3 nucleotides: TGTGCCAGCAGGCGGAAGGGACTAGCGGGAGTCTCAGGCACAGATACGCAGTATTTT.